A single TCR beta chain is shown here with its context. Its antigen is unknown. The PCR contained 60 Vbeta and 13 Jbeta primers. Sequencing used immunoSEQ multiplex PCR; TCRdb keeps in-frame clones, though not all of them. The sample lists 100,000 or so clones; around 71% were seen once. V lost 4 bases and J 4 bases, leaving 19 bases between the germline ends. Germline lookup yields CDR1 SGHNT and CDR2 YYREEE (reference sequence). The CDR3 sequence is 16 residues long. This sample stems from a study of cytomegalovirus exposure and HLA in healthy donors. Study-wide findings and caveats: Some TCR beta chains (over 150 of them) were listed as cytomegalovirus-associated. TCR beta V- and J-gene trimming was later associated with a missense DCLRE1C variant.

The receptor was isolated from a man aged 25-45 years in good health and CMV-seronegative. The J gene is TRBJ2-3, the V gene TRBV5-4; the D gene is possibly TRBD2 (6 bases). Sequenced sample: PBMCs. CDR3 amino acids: CASSLGRQGGADTQYF. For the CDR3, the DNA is TGTGCCAGCAGCCTGGGTAGGCAGGGAGGAGCAGATACGCAGTATTTT.